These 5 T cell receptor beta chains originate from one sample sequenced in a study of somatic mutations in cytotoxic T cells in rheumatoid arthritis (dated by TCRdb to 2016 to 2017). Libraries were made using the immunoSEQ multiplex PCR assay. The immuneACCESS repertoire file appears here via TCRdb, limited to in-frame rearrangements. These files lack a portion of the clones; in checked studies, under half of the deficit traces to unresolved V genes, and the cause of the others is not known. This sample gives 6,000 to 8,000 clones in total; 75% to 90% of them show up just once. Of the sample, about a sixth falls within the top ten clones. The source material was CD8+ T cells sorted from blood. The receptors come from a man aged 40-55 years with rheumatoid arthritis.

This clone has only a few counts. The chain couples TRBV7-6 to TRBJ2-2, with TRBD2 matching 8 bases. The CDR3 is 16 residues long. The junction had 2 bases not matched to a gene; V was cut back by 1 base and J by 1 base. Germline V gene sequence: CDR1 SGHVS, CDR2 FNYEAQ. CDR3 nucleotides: TGTGCCAGCAGCTTAGTTGCGGGGGGGAACACCGGGGAGCTGTTTTTT. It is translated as CASSLVAGGNTGELFF.

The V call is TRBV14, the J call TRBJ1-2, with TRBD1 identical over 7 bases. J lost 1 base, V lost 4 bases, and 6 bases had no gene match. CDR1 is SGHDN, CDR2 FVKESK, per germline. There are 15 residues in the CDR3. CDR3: CASSPFTGDNYGYTF. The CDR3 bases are TGTGCCAGCAGCCCCTTCACAGGGGATAACTATGGCTACACCTTC.

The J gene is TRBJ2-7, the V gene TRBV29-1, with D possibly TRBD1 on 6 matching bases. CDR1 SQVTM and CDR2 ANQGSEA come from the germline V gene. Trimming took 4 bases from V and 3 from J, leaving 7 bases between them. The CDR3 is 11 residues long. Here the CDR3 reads CSVVRGYEQYF. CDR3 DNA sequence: TGCAGCGTTGTCAGGGGCTACGAGCAGTACTTC.

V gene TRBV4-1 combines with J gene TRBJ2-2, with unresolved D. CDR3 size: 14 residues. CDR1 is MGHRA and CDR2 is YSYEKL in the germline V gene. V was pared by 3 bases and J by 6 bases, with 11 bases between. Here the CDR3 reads CASSHPSGAGELFF. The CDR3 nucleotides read TGCGCCAGCAGCCACCCCTCGGGTGCCGGGGAGCTGTTTTTT.

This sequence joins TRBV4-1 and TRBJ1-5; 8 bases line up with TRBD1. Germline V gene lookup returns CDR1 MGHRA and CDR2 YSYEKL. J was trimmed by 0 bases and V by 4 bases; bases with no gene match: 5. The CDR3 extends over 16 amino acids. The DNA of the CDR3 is TGCGCCAGCAGCCCCGGGACAGGATATAGCAATCAGCCCCAGCATTTT. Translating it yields CASSPGTGYSNQPQHF.